The 25 T cell receptor beta chains below all came from one sample that was sequenced in a study of T-cell reconstitution after alpha-beta-depleted transplantation in children. Construction of the TCRbeta library involved unique molecular identifiers. In TCRdb, the PCR reads were re-called with MiXCR into one record per CDR3 protein. Of about 210,000 distinct CDR3 sequences detected, roughly a sixth appear once; the ten largest clones hold 43%. Sequences were derived from PBMCs, mostly from graft donor cells, sampled 360 days after TCRalphabeta/CD19-depleted stem cell transplant. The receptor source for this set is a male patient aged 2 to 9 who had a stem cell transplant for acute lymphoblastic leukemia, so the T cells may come from the graft donor.

This clonotype appeared a few times. This chain uses TRBV5-6 with TRBJ1-5; D possibly corresponds to TRBD1 (6 bases). Per germline, CDR1 SGHDT and CDR2 YYEEEE. There are 15 residues in the CDR3. The germline V and J ends were trimmed by 1 base and 4 bases, with 12 bases remaining between them. CDR3 sequence: CASSLYRAGNQPQHF. CDR3 nucleotide sequence: TGTGCCAGCAGCTTGTACAGGGCAGGGAATCAGCCCCAGCATTTT. The full variable domain, with the rest looked up from reference TRBV5-6 and TRBJ1-5, is DAGVTQSPTHLIKTRGQQVTLRCSPKSGHDTVSWYQQALGQGPQFIFQYYEEEERQRGNFPDRFSGHQFPNYSSELNVNALLLGDSALYLCASSLYRAGNQPQHFGDGTRLSIL.

This chain connects TRBV27 to TRBJ2-1; 10 nucleotides line up with TRBD2. The CDR3 has 19 amino acids. The junction had 16 bases not matched to a gene; V was cut back by 3 bases and J by 5 bases. Germline CDR1 and CDR2: MNHEY and SMNVEV (reference sequence). The DNA for the CDR3 is TGTGCCAGCAGTTTTCCCCGTTCTATAAGCGGGGGGGTCCACAATGAGCAGTTCTTC. Encoded protein: CASSFPRSISGGVHNEQFF.

Only a few counts were recorded for this clonotype. The V and J genes are TRBV2 and TRBJ1-2; D remains ambiguous. This CDR3 is built from 11 residues. Germline lookup yields CDR1 SNHLY and CDR2 FYNNEI. V lost 4 bases, J lost 8 bases, and 8 bases lay in between. CDR3: CASSGTKGYTF. In nucleotides, the CDR3 is TGTGCCAGCAGTGGGACTAAAGGCTACACCTTC.

This clonotype was counted many times. The chain joins TRBV6-5 to TRBJ1-5; 9 bases fit TRBD1. This CDR3 comprises 16 residues. The junction had 15 bases not matched to a gene; V was cut back by 10 bases and J by 5 bases. Germline CDR1 reads MNHEY; CDR2 reads SVGAGI. CDR3 residues: CATHPGGTGLDQPQHF. CDR3 coding DNA: TGTGCCACCCACCCAGGCGGGACAGGGTTGGATCAGCCCCAGCATTTT.

A few counts support this clonotype. The chain couples TRBV11-1 to TRBJ2-4; D is possibly TRBD1 (6 bases). Germline V lookup: CDR1 SGHAT, CDR2 FQDESV (reference sequence). The germline V and J ends were trimmed by 4 bases and 0 bases, with 19 bases remaining between them. The CDR3 spans 18 residues. The CDR3 DNA sequence: TGTGCCAGCAGCTCCGGCCCCGGACAGTCCTTAGCCAAAAACATTCAGTACTTC. This translates into CASSSGPGQSLAKNIQYF. Full variable domain (remainder filled in from reference TRBV11-1 and TRBJ2-4): EAEVAQSPRYKITEKSQAVAFWCDPISGHATLYWYRQILGQGPELLVQFQDESVVDDSQLPKDRFSAERLKGVDSTLKIQPAELGDSAMYLCASSSGPGQSLAKNIQYFGAGTRLSVL.

This clonotype was seen only a few times. The chain links TRBV14 to TRBJ2-7; 10 bases fit TRBD1. Losses at the gene ends were 1 base for V and 6 bases for J; bases not matched to a gene: 3. The germline CDR1 and CDR2 sequences are SGHDN and FVKESK. The CDR3 totals 14 residues. Here the CDR3 reads CASSQARTGGEQYF. CDR3 sequence (DNA): TGTGCCAGCAGCCAAGCCAGGACAGGGGGCGAGCAGTACTTC.

The gene calls are TRBV12-3 or TRBV12-4 and TRBJ1-4; D not resolved. CDR3 length equals 15 residues. The V end was cut by 5 bases, the J end by 7 bases, with 17 bases between. CDR3 nucleotide sequence: TGTGCCAGCAGTCCCTCCCGGCAGGTCGGTGAAAAACTGTTTTTT. It encodes CASSPSRQVGEKLFF.

This sequence joins TRBV11-2 and TRBJ2-5; D assignment may be TRBD1 or TRBD2 (5 bases each). The V gene's germline CDR1 is SGHAT and CDR2 FQNNGV. The length of the CDR3 is 15 residues. V dropped 2 bases and J dropped 4 bases, with 14 bases sitting between them. The CDR3 nucleotides are TGTGCCAGCAGCTTATCCGGGGCGGACGTAGAGACCCAGTACTTC. The encoded protein is CASSLSGADVETQYF.

This clonotype appeared a few times. The CDR3 region is CASSSDRGIRGEKLFF. For the CDR3, the DNA is TGTGCCAGCAGCTCCGACAGGGGGATAAGAGGTGAAAAACTGTTTTTT. The genes are TRBV5-5 and TRBJ1-4; TRBD1 aligns across 9 bases. CDR1 and CDR2 from the germline V gene are SGHKS and YYEKEE (reference sequence). The trim removed 3 bases at V and 7 bases at J, leaving 10 bases unmatched. This CDR3 is built from 16 residues.

The gene calls are TRBV19 and TRBJ2-7; 8 nucleotides align to TRBD2. CDR1 and CDR2 (germline): LNHDA, SQIVND (reference sequence). The ends lost 7 bases at V and 1 base at J; junction bases unmatched: 6. This CDR3 is built from 14 residues. The CDR3 region is CASMDGGESYEQYF. Here the CDR3 DNA reads TGTGCCAGTATGGACGGGGGGGAATCCTACGAGCAGTACTTC.

Many counts were recorded for this clonotype. The chain joins TRBV20-1 to TRBJ2-1; TRBD2 matches at 9 bases. The germline CDR1 and CDR2 sequences are DFQATT and SNEGSKA (reference sequence). This CDR3 is built from 15 residues. The J segment lost 4 bases and the V segment lost 5 bases, leaving 9 bases of the junction unmatched. The CDR3 nucleotides are TGCAGTGCTCCGGACGGGACTAGCAGATACAATGAGCAGTTCTTC. Protein: CSAPDGTSRYNEQFF.

The CDR3 coding sequence is TGTGCCAGCAGCTTAGCCCTAGGACAGGGGGGAGCGCCGAGCTCCTACAATGAGCAGTTCTTC. Translating it yields CASSLALGQGGAPSSYNEQFF. The chain joins TRBV11-1 to TRBJ2-1, with 10 bases lining up with TRBD1. Germline assignment: CDR1 SGHAT and CDR2 FQDESV (reference sequence). This CDR3 spans 21 amino acids. Germline trimming cut 0 bases from V and 0 bases from J; bases unmatched to any gene: 14.

This clonotype was detected only a few times. This chain links TRBV30 with TRBJ2-1; 7 bases map to TRBD2. Germline CDR1 is GTSNPN and CDR2 is SVGIG (reference sequence). This CDR3 is built from 11 residues. CDR3 bases: TGTTTGGGGGGGGCCTACAATGAGCAGTTCTTC. Translating gives CLGGAYNEQFF.

Only a few counts were recorded for this clonotype. V usage is TRBV9 and J usage is TRBJ1-2, with D perhaps matching TRBD1 (5 bases). The germline gives CDR1 SGDLS, CDR2 YYNGEE. This CDR3 contains 16 residues. V dropped 4 bases and J dropped 7 bases, with 23 bases sitting between them. The CDR3, as DNA: TGTGCCAGCAGCCTCGACCTGAGGGGCCCCGGTAGTGGCTACACCTTC. Amino acid sequence: CASSLDLRGPGSGYTF.

The genes are TRBV11-2 and TRBJ1-2, with 9 bases matching TRBD1. Germline CDR1 is SGHAT and CDR2 is FQNNGV. This CDR3 comprises 17 residues. V was clipped by 3 bases and J by 4 bases; unmatched bases: 12. The CDR3 DNA is TGTGCCAGCAGCTTGGATACCGGGACAGGGCTTTCCTATGGCTACACCTTC. Translating gives CASSLDTGTGLSYGYTF.

V gene TRBV7-2 combines with J gene TRBJ1-5, with TRBD1 identical over 8 bases. Germline V gene sequence: CDR1 SGHTA, CDR2 FQGNSA. Losses at the gene ends were 5 bases for V and 2 bases for J; bases not matched to a gene: 2. This CDR3 spans 14 amino acids. DNA of the CDR3: TGTGCCAGCAGCGGGGGACAGGGCAATCAGCCCCAGCATTTT. As protein: CASSGGQGNQPQHF. Full variable domain (outside the CDR3, taken from reference TRBV7-2 and TRBJ1-5): GAGVSQSPSNKVTEKGKDVELRCDPISGHTALYWYRQSLGQGLEFLIYFQGNSAPDKSGLPSDRFSAERTGGSVSTLTIQRTQQEDSAVYLCASSGGQGNQPQHFGDGTRLSIL.

This clonotype was seen more than once but under ten times. The rearrangement uses TRBV30 and TRBJ2-3; 9 positions agree with TRBD1. Germline V lookup: CDR1 GTSNPN, CDR2 SVGIG (reference sequence). The CDR3 totals 15 residues. The J segment lost 3 bases and the V segment lost 2 bases, leaving 6 bases of the junction unmatched. The CDR3, as DNA: TGTGCCTGGAGTCAAGGACAGGGGCGGACAGATACGCAGTATTTT. Residues: CAWSQGQGRTDTQYF.

The chain uses TRBV11-1 and TRBJ2-2, with 9 bases that match TRBD2. Trimming at V came to 5 bases and at J to 3 bases, leaving 13 bases not matched to a gene. The CDR3 contains 18 residues. Germline V CDR1 and CDR2: SGHAT, FQDESV (reference sequence). CDR3: CASSHAYGVAGDTGELFF. The CDR3 DNA is TGTGCCAGCAGCCACGCCTACGGAGTAGCGGGGGACACCGGGGAGCTGTTTTTT.

This clonotype was counted a few times. The rearrangement joins TRBV15 to TRBJ2-3; D remains unclear. V lost 7 bases, J lost 1 base, and 9 bases lay in between. The CDR3 is 13 amino acids. The germline V gene has CDR1 LNHNV and CDR2 YYDKDF (reference sequence). The CDR3 region has the DNA TGTGCCACCAAAGATGTAGGCACAGATACGCAGTATTTT. This translates into CATKDVGTDTQYF. Complete variable domain (other parts from reference TRBV15 and TRBJ2-3): DAMVIQNPRYQVTQFGKPVTLSCSQTLNHNVMYWYQQKSSQAPKLLFHYYDKDFNNEADTPDNFQSRRPNTSFCFLDIRSPGLGDTAMYLCATKDVGTDTQYFGPGTRLTVL.

Details on this clonotype: With a much larger clone just one base away, this may be a read error. The chain couples TRBV12-3 or TRBV12-4 to TRBJ2-7; 10 bases fit TRBD2. The junction had 12 bases not matched to a gene; V was cut back by 5 bases and J by 5 bases. The CDR3 runs to 16 residues. The CDR3 is CASSLASGGPPHEQYF. The CDR3 DNA reads as TGTGCCAGCAGTCTCGCTAGCGGGGGACCACCCCACGAGCAGTACTTC.

CDR3: CASSFLIRGLRETQYF. The CDR3 DNA sequence: TGTGCCAGCAGTTTCCTCATTAGGGGTCTCCGAGAGACCCAGTACTTC. This chain uses TRBV28 with TRBJ2-5, with D tentatively TRBD1 (5 bases). Germline assignment: CDR1 MDHEN and CDR2 SYDVKM. V lost 3 bases and J lost 4, with 18 bases in between. CDR3 length equals 16 residues. The entire variable domain, with the rest obtained from reference TRBV28 and TRBJ2-5, is as follows: DVKVTQSSRYLVKRTGEKVFLECVQDMDHENMFWYRQDPGLGLRLIYFSYDVKMKEKGDIPEGYSVSREKKERFSLILESASTNQTSMYLCASSFLIRGLRETQYFGPGTRLLVL.

This clonotype was observed a handful of times. The rearrangement joins TRBV5-1 to TRBJ2-2, with TRBD1 matching 9 bases. From germline, CDR1 is SGHRS and CDR2 YFSETQ. The V segment lost 0 bases and the J segment 5 bases; nucleotides outside the gene matches: 5. The CDR3 is made up of 16 amino acids. The DNA for the CDR3 is TGCGCCAGCAGCTTGGACAGGGGGCGTTGGACCGGGGAGCTGTTTTTT. Protein product: CASSLDRGRWTGELFF.

This clonotype was seen at least ten times. An end of the junction does not agree with germline; a read error may underlie this. The chain links TRBV7-7 to TRBJ2-7; D is perhaps TRBD2 (5 bases). This CDR3 spans 15 amino acids. Germline V gives CDR1 SSHAT, CDR2 FNYEAQ (reference sequence). The CDR3 is CASSLALGSEYEQYF. The CDR3 DNA sequence: TGTGCTAGCAGCTTAGCGCTGGGATCTGAATACGAGCAGTACTTC.

This clonotype was counted many times. V usage is TRBV5-1 and J usage is TRBJ2-7; 13 nucleotides align to TRBD2. After removal of 4 bases from V and 0 bases from J, the junction contained 10 bases not matched to a gene. The CDR3 is 18 residues long. CDR1 is SGHRS and CDR2 is YFSETQ in the germline V gene. The CDR3 here is CASSTGLAGALDSYEQYF. In DNA, the CDR3 is TGCGCCAGCAGCACTGGACTAGCGGGAGCCTTAGACTCCTACGAGCAGTACTTC.

The genes are TRBV7-9 and TRBJ2-5; no clear D gene. The CDR3 is 14 amino acids. Germline V CDR1 and CDR2: SEHNR, FQNEAQ (reference sequence). V was shortened by 1 base and J by 5 bases, with 11 bases between the two germline ends. CDR3 bases: TGTGCCAGCAGCTTAGAGAGGAACTGGGAGACCCAGTACTTC. Protein product: CASSLERNWETQYF.